Following are 27 T cell receptor beta chains from one sample sequenced in a study of early T cells in non-severe SARS-CoV-2 infection. TCRdb recomputed calls from the 5' RACE reads with MiXCR, one row per CDR3 protein. Here the sample spans approximately 77,000 distinct CDR3 sequences, 10% to 15% being singletons. The sample consisted of whole blood, taken at baseline. These receptors all come from an adult who was a healthcare worker with PCR-confirmed SARS-CoV-2 infection or an uninfected control (not recorded which). The donor label of this sample is uncertain.

The chain has TRBV30 and TRBJ2-3, with 7 bases aligning to TRBD1. Germline V gene data show CDR1 as GTSNPN and CDR2 as SVGIG (reference sequence). This CDR3 is 13 amino acids long. CDR3 residues: CASDRTGADTQYF. The DNA of the CDR3 is TGTGCTTCGGACAGGACGGGTGCAGATACGCAGTATTTT.

The V gene is TRBV7-9, the J gene TRBJ1-2; TRBD1 might be the D (5 bases). This CDR3 region has 14 residues. V shed 5 bases and J shed 6 bases, with 16 bases lying between them. Germline V CDR1 and CDR2: SEHNR, FQNEAQ (reference sequence). The CDR3 loop is CASSLPDGGNGYTF. Written as DNA, the CDR3 is TGTGCCAGCAGCCTTCCCGACGGGGGTAATGGCTACACCTTC.

This rearrangement joins TRBV10-3 to TRBJ1-2; 9 bases agree with TRBD1. The CDR3 has 13 residues. Germline loops: CDR1 ENHRY, CDR2 SYGVKD. V was clipped by 8 bases and J by 6 bases; unmatched bases: 7. The CDR3 here is CAIRTGERNGYTF. The CDR3 nucleotides read TGTGCCATCCGGACAGGGGAGAGGAATGGCTACACCTTC.

V is TRBV12-3 or TRBV12-4 and J is TRBJ1-5; the D is unclear. The CDR3 contains 13 residues. V dropped 2 bases and J dropped 3 bases, with 5 bases sitting between them. DNA for the CDR3: TGTGCCAGCAGTTTAAATTTCAATCAGCCCCAGCATTTT. Amino acids: CASSLNFNQPQHF.

The J gene is TRBJ2-2, the V gene TRBV4-3; 10 bases are a match to TRBD1. V dropped 4 bases and J dropped 4; count of bases not matched to a gene: 12. The germline gives CDR1 LGHNA, CDR2 YSLEER. CDR3 size: 18 residues. CDR3 coding DNA: TGCGCCAGCAGCCTGATCTCGACAGGGGGCGTGAGCACCGGGGAGCTGTTTTTT. It encodes CASSLISTGGVSTGELFF.

This clonotype has at least ten counts. CDR3 DNA: TGTGCCAGCAGTTCTTCCCGGCTATCGCTCTATGGCTACACCTTC. Its translation: CASSSSRLSLYGYTF. The chain couples TRBV6-2 or TRBV6-3 to TRBJ1-2; no clear D gene. Trimming cost V 4 bases and J 4 bases, with 16 bases left between them. CDR1 MNHEY and CDR2 SVGEGT come from the germline V gene. This CDR3 spans 15 amino acids.

This clonotype was seen only a few times. The gene calls are TRBV4-2 and TRBJ2-1, with 15 bases aligning to TRBD2. CDR1 LGHNA and CDR2 YNFKEQ come from the germline V gene. The ends lost 4 bases at V and 8 bases at J; junction bases unmatched: 3. This CDR3 is 15 amino acids long. The CDR3 DNA is TGTGCCAGCAGCCCCGGACTAGCGGGGGGGCATGAGCAGTTCTTC. Translated: CASSPGLAGGHEQFF.

This clonotype appeared many times. The chain combines TRBV30 with TRBJ2-3; D may be TRBD1 (5 bases). CDR1 GTSNPN and CDR2 SVGIG come from the germline V gene (reference sequence). V was trimmed by 5 bases and J by 1 base, leaving 10 bases between them. This CDR3 is 13 amino acids long. The CDR3 protein is CAWGHMGTDTQYF. The DNA for the CDR3 is TGTGCCTGGGGACATATGGGCACAGATACGCAGTATTTT. The full variable domain, in which reference TRBV30 and TRBJ2-3 provide the parts outside the CDR3, is SQTIHQWPATLVQPVGSPLSLECTVEGTSNPNLYWYRQAAGRGLQLLFYSVGIGQISSEVPQNLSASRPQDRQFILSSKKLLLSDSGFYLCAWGHMGTDTQYFGPGTRLTVL.

In its sample, this clonotype was seen many times. The rearrangement uses TRBV19 and TRBJ2-3, with D perhaps matching TRBD1 or TRBD2 (5 bases each). The V end was cut by 7 bases, the J end by 2 bases, with 16 bases between. Germline CDR1 reads LNHDA; CDR2 reads SQIVND (reference sequence). CDR3 length: 15 residues. CDR3 sequence reads: CASTAGTSDTDTQYF. Here the CDR3 DNA reads TGTGCCAGTACCGCCGGGACGTCGGACACAGATACGCAGTATTTT. The variable domain in full, completed from reference TRBV19 and TRBJ2-3, reads DGGITQSPKYLFRKEGQNVTLSCEQNLNHDAMYWYRQDPGQGLRLIYYSQIVNDFQKGDIAEGYSVSREKKESFPLTVTSAQKNPTAFYLCASTAGTSDTDTQYFGPGTRLTVL.

This clonotype was detected a few times. The chain employs TRBV25-1 and TRBJ2-7, with D tentatively TRBD2 (6 bases). V gave up 7 bases and J gave up 2 bases, with 12 bases separating them. Per the germline V gene, CDR1 is MGHDK and CDR2 is SYGVNS. The CDR3 contains 13 residues. The CDR3 is CASMEGGTYEQYF. CDR3 DNA sequence: TGTGCCAGCATGGAGGGAGGCACCTACGAGCAGTACTTC.

The chain employs TRBV20-1 and TRBJ1-6, with 7 bases identical to TRBD1. The CDR3 consists of 14 residues. The germline V gene has CDR1 DFQATT and CDR2 SNEGSKA (reference sequence). The V gene end was trimmed by 3 bases and the J gene end by 7 bases; junction bases not matched to a gene: 6. CDR3 protein: CSASPTGWNSPLHF. The CDR3 DNA sequence: TGCAGTGCTAGCCCGACAGGGTGGAATTCACCCCTCCACTTT.

This clonotype occurred a few times. The chain has TRBV7-2 and TRBJ2-7; TRBD2 is a possible D gene (5 bases). With 5 bases removed from V and 1 base from J, the gap between germline ends came to 15 bases. Germline V gene sequence: CDR1 SGHTA, CDR2 FQGNSA. The CDR3 is 15 amino acids. The CDR3 loop is CASSLSGIISYEQYF. In DNA, the CDR3 is TGTGCCAGCAGCCTGTCGGGGATAATTTCCTACGAGCAGTACTTC.

This clonotype has more than one count but fewer than ten. The V and J genes are TRBV13 and TRBJ2-7; 11 nucleotides line up with TRBD2. The CDR3 runs to 15 residues. Looked up from germline, CDR1 is PRHDT and CDR2 is FYEKMQ (reference sequence). The V segment lost 4 bases and the J segment 1 base; nucleotides outside the gene matches: 3. The CDR3 protein is CASSSLAGGSYEQYF. CDR3 nucleotide sequence: TGTGCCAGCAGCTCCCTAGCGGGGGGTTCCTACGAGCAGTACTTC.

The V call is TRBV6-5, the J call TRBJ2-1, with no clear D. Trimming pared 0 bases from V and 6 bases from J, leaving 0 bases between. Looked up from germline, CDR1 is MNHEY and CDR2 is SVGAGI. This CDR3 is built from 11 residues. As DNA, the CDR3 is TGTGCCAGCAGTTACTCCAATGAGCAGTTCTTC. Its translation is CASSYSNEQFF.

J is TRBJ2-4 and V is TRBV12-3 or TRBV12-4; perhaps TRBD2 as D (6 bases). V was trimmed by 5 bases and J by 3 bases, leaving 11 bases between them. This CDR3 has 14 residues. For the CDR3, the DNA is TGTGCCAGCAGTCCTCCGGAGGGCAAAAACATTCAGTACTTC. As protein: CASSPPEGKNIQYF.

This clonotype was recorded a few times. The chain is built from TRBV29-1 and TRBJ2-1, with D tentatively TRBD2 (6 bases). V dropped 3 bases and J dropped 11 bases, with 14 bases sitting between them. This CDR3 spans 12 amino acids. The V gene's germline CDR1 is SQVTM and CDR2 ANQGSEA. The CDR3 loop is CSVEGTVPKQFF. CDR3 DNA: TGCAGCGTTGAGGGGACTGTACCAAAGCAGTTCTTC.

This clonotype was recorded a few times. This chain uses TRBV9 with TRBJ2-1, with D tentatively TRBD1 or TRBD2 (5 bases each). Trimming removed 4 bases from V and 5 bases from J, with 16 bases in between. The germline CDR1 and CDR2 sequences are SGDLS and YYNGEE. This CDR3 has 15 amino acids. The CDR3 sequence is CASSRGAGRDNEQFF. In DNA, the CDR3 is TGTGCCAGCAGCCGAGGGGCAGGGAGAGACAATGAGCAGTTCTTC.

This clonotype has a count of ten or more. V gene TRBV20-1 combines with J gene TRBJ2-7; 9 bases line up with TRBD2. The CDR3 runs to 15 residues. Germline-derived CDR1 and CDR2 are DFQATT and SNEGSKA (reference sequence). Trimming removed 3 bases from V and 5 bases from J; junction bases left unmatched: 11. CDR3 coding DNA: TGCAGTGCTAGGTTTCCTAGCGGGGACCGGGACGAGCAGTACTTC. It is translated as CSARFPSGDRDEQYF.

This clonotype was counted ten times or more. This chain uses TRBV30 with TRBJ1-3, with D unresolved. CDR1 is GTSNPN, CDR2 SVGIG, per germline (reference sequence). The CDR3 sequence is 14 residues long. V lost 2 bases, J lost 0 bases, and 8 bases lay in between. The CDR3 loop is CAWSRANSGNTIYF. As DNA, the CDR3 is TGTGCCTGGAGTAGGGCCAACTCTGGAAACACCATATATTTT.

This clonotype appeared a few times. The CDR3 DNA sequence: TGTGCCAGCAACCCATGGACGACGGATAATTCACCCCTCCACTTT. Its protein is CASNPWTTDNSPLHF. The chain links TRBV28 to TRBJ1-6; D gene unclear. The CDR3 is made up of 15 amino acids. CDR1 MDHEN and CDR2 SYDVKM come from the germline V gene. The ends were cut back, 7 bases at V and 5 bases at J, with 15 bases in the middle.

The table lists this clonotype with a few counts. V gene TRBV2 combines with J gene TRBJ1-2; 8 nucleotides align to TRBD1. J gave up 3 bases and V 4 bases, and 7 bases lay outside the gene matches. Germline CDR1 reads SNHLY; CDR2 reads FYNNEI. This CDR3 is 15 amino acids long. The CDR3 region is CASSGTRGLHYGYTF. CDR3 DNA sequence: TGTGCCAGCAGTGGGACCAGGGGGCTCCACTATGGCTACACCTTC.

This clonotype was found many times. The genes are TRBV5-1 and TRBJ1-1; D may be TRBD1 (5 bases). Germline V gene lookup returns CDR1 SGHRS and CDR2 YFSETQ. This CDR3 spans 15 amino acids. V was trimmed by 4 bases and J by 4 bases, leaving 17 bases between them. The chain's CDR3 is CASSPAGGGGTEAFF. Here the CDR3 DNA reads TGCGCCAGCAGCCCGGCCGGCGGGGGAGGCACTGAAGCTTTCTTT. Variable domain in full (rest from reference TRBV5-1 and TRBJ1-1): KAGVTQTPRYLIKTRGQQVTLSCSPISGHRSVSWYQQTPGQGLQFLFEYFSETQRNKGNFPGRFSGRQFSNSRSEMNVSTLELGDSALYLCASSPAGGGGTEAFFGQGTRLTVV.

In this sample, this clonotype turned up a few times. The chain has TRBV11-2 and TRBJ2-1, with D possibly TRBD1 on 6 matching bases. The CDR3 totals 16 residues. V shed 6 bases and J shed 4 bases, with 19 bases lying between them. Looked up from germline, CDR1 is SGHAT and CDR2 is FQNNGV. The DNA of the CDR3 is TGTGCCAGCAGGCCCTTGTTTGGGGGCGGGTACAATGAGCAGTTCTTC. Translating gives CASRPLFGGGYNEQFF.

The V gene is TRBV5-5, the J gene TRBJ1-4; 7 nucleotides match TRBD1. The length of the CDR3 is 13 residues. V trimming: 1 base; J trimming: 8 bases; junction bases outside the gene matches: 2. The germline gives CDR1 SGHKS, CDR2 YYEKEE (reference sequence). DNA of the CDR3: TGTGCCAGCAGCTTGAGGGGGCGCGAAAAACTGTTTTTT. It is translated as CASSLRGREKLFF.

This chain links TRBV19 with TRBJ2-1; 10 bases are a match to TRBD2. This CDR3 is 15 amino acids long. The J segment lost 9 bases and the V segment lost 2 bases, leaving 7 bases of the junction unmatched. CDR1 and CDR2 (germline): LNHDA, SQIVND (reference sequence). The CDR3 sequence is CASSIFLAGEVEQFF. CDR3 DNA sequence: TGTGCCAGTAGTATATTTCTAGCGGGAGAGGTTGAGCAGTTCTTC.

This clonotype was detected a few times. This rearrangement joins TRBV10-2 to TRBJ2-2; D is uncertain. This CDR3 is 11 amino acids long. The V gene's germline CDR1 is WSHSY and CDR2 SAAADI. Between the trimmed V and J ends, which lost 8 bases and 3 bases, there was a span of 4 bases. CDR3 in DNA: TGCGCCAGCCATGACACCGGGGAGCTGTTTTTT. Translation: CASHDTGELFF.

This clonotype was counted many times. V usage is TRBV18 and J usage is TRBJ2-1; 9 positions agree with TRBD2. The ends lost 3 bases at V and 3 bases at J; junction bases unmatched: 3. Germline V gives CDR1 KGHSH, CDR2 LQKENI. This CDR3 is 15 amino acids long. The CDR3 nucleotides read TGTGCCAGCTCACCGCTAGCGGGGCACTACAATGAGCAGTTCTTC. Translation gives CASSPLAGHYNEQFF.